The T cell receptor (beta chain) described here comes from a study of identical twins. In germline, CDR1 is ENHRY, CDR2 SYGVKD. The V segment lost 5 bases and the J segment 4 bases; nucleotides outside the gene matches: 4. The CDR3 has 14 residues. A universal primer site was incorporated via template switching, and the cDNA contained unique molecular identifiers. Each CDR3 protein gets one entry after TCRdb re-called the 5' RACE reads with MiXCR. The data show some 440,000 distinct CDR3 sequences, with approximately 24% seen just once and over 2.5% held by the top ten. This clonotype was observed a few times. The same data also went into a second study, on T cells expressing NK-cell markers.

This chain links TRBV10-3 with TRBJ2-1; 8 nucleotides agree with TRBD2. This clonotype was sampled from a woman aged 18-30 years in good health. The specimen was CD4+ T cells sorted from blood. This CDR3 reads CAISSGGAYNEQFF. The DNA of the CDR3 is TGTGCCATCAGTAGCGGGGGCGCTTACAATGAGCAGTTCTTC.